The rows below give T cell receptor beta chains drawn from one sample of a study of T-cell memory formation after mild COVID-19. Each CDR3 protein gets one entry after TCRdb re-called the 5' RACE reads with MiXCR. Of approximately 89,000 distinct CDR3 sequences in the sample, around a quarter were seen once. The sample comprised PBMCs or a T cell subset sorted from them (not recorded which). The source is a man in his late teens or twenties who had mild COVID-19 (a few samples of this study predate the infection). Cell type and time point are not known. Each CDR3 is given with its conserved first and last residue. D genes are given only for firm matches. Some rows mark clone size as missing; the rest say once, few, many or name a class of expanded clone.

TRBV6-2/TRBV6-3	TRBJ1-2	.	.	CASSYSRIPVRPNYGYTF	TGTGCCAGCAGTTACTCGAGAATTCCAGTTCGACCCAACTATGGCTACACCTTC
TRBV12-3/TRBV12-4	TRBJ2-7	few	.	CASRDRGTYEQYF	TGTGCCAGCAGAGATAGGGGGACCTACGAGCAGTACTTC
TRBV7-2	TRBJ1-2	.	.	CASSLGETLGYTF	TGTGCCAGCAGCTTAGGGGAGACGTTGGGCTACACCTTC
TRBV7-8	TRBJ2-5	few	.	CASSLQGSWETQYF	TGTGCCAGCAGCTTGCAGGGTTCGTGGGAGACCCAGTACTTC
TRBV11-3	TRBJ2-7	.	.	CASRSRVSGEQYF	TGTGCCAGCAGGTCGCGGGTGTCTGGGGAGCAGTACTTC
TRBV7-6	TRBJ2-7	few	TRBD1	CASSLWTGGGYEQYF	TGTGCCAGCAGCTTGTGGACAGGGGGCGGGTACGAGCAGTACTTC
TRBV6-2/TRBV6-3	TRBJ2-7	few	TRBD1	CATRTGGLGTYEQYF	TGTGCCACCCGGACAGGGGGTTTGGGAACCTACGAGCAGTACTTC
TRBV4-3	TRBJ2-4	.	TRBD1	CASSQDGQGNIQYF	TGCGCCAGCAGCCAGGACGGACAGGGAAACATTCAGTACTTC
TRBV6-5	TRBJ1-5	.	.	CASSYSGVQPQHF	TGTGCCAGCAGTTACTCAGGGGTCCAGCCCCAGCATTTT
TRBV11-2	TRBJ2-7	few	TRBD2	CASSAGLPSYEQYF	TGTGCCAGCAGCGCGGGACTACCTTCCTACGAGCAGTACTTC
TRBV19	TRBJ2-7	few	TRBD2	CASSPGSSGGYEQYF	TGTGCCAGTAGTCCCGGGTCTAGCGGGGGCTACGAGCAGTACTTC
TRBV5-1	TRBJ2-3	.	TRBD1	CASSAGQGSTDTQYF	TGCGCCAGCAGCGCTGGACAGGGCTCGACAGATACGCAGTATTTT
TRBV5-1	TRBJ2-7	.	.	CASSFTAGEQYF	TGCGCCAGCAGCTTCACGGCGGGCGAGCAGTACTTC
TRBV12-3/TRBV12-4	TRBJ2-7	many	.	CASSPGGGEQYF	TGTGCCAGCAGTCCAGGGGGGGGCGAGCAGTACTTC
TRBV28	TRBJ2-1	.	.	CASSSWWVSNEQFF	TGTGCCAGCAGCTCCTGGTGGGTGAGCAATGAGCAGTTCTTC
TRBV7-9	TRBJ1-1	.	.	CASTPPETGADTEAFF	TGTGCCAGCACCCCGCCCGAGACAGGAGCCGACACTGAAGCTTTCTTT
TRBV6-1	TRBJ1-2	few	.	CASRRTRGPNYGYTF	TGTGCCAGCAGGCGAACAAGGGGCCCTAACTATGGCTACACCTTC
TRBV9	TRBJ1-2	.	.	CASSDVGLGYTF	TGTGCCAGCAGCGATGTTGGGCTTGGCTACACCTTC
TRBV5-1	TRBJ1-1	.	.	CASSLALRGFGTEAFF	TGCGCCAGCAGCTTGGCCCTGAGGGGATTTGGCACTGAAGCTTTCTTT
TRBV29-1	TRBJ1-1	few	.	CSVVLGHTEAFF	TGCAGCGTTGTCCTCGGGCACACTGAAGCTTTCTTT